Shown below are 6 T cell receptor beta chains from a single sample sequenced in a study of beta chain features in type 1 diabetes. Isolated RNA was reverse transcribed in full, so expressed TCRB transcripts were sequenced. The repertoire was sequenced with immunoSEQ multiplex PCR; TCRdb's copy has only in-frame clones and lacks some. The table has around 280,000 clones, 7% to 9% seen once. Input material: central memory CD4+ T cells from blood. These receptors originate from a woman in her late teens or twenties in good health.

The chain recombines TRBV9 with TRBJ2-2, with a tentative D call TRBD2 (5 bases). This CDR3 comprises 15 residues. Germline V gene sequence: CDR1 SGDLS, CDR2 YYNGEE. The V end lost 4 bases, the J end lost 5 bases, and 15 bases lay between the germline ends. In DNA, the CDR3 is TGTGCCAGCAGCAAAGGAGAAAGAGGGACCGGGGAGCTGTTTTTT. It yields the protein CASSKGERGTGELFF.

This chain links TRBV7-9 with TRBJ2-7; TRBD1 is a possible D gene (6 bases). This CDR3 has 13 amino acids. Trimming removed 1 base from V and 5 bases from J, with 9 bases in between. Germline CDR1 and CDR2: SEHNR and FQNEAQ (reference sequence). CDR3 in amino acids: CASSLDRAHEQYV. CDR3 nucleotides: TGTGCCAGCAGCTTAGACAGGGCCCACGAGCAGTACGTC.

This clone was observed a handful of times. This chain links TRBV7-8 with TRBJ2-7; 12 bases are shared with TRBD2. This CDR3 spans 17 amino acids. V was pared by 5 bases and J by 1 base, with 9 bases of the junction left unmatched. The germline CDR1 and CDR2 sequences are SGHVS and FQNEAQ. In DNA, the CDR3 is TGTGCCAGCAGCCAAAGGGGCACTAGCGGGGGGTCCTACGAGCAGTACTTC. It yields the protein CASSQRGTSGGSYEQYF. Full variable domain (rest looked up from reference TRBV7-8 and TRBJ2-7): GAGVSQSPRYKVAKRGQDVALRCDPISGHVSLFWYQQALGQGPEFLTYFQNEAQLDKSGLPSDRFFAERPEGSVSTLKIQRTQQEDSAVYLCASSQRGTSGGSYEQYFGPGTRLTVT.

The chain combines TRBV29-1 with TRBJ2-7; D not certain. This CDR3 spans 13 amino acids. CDR1 and CDR2 from the germline V gene are SQVTM and ANQGSEA. V lost 8 bases, J lost 0 bases, and 14 bases lay in between. The CDR3 bases are TGCAGCATGAAGGGAAGAGCCTCCTACGAGCAGTACTTC. Its protein product is CSMKGRASYEQYF.

The chain is built from TRBV6-5 and TRBJ2-7; TRBD1 is a possible D gene (6 bases). Trimming removed 5 bases from V and 0 bases from J, with 14 bases in between. Germline CDR1 reads MNHEY; CDR2 reads SVGAGI. This CDR3 has 15 amino acids. The CDR3 region has the DNA TGTGCCAGCAGTCGAGACAGGCCCAGCTCCTACGAGCAGTACTTC. This sequence encodes CASSRDRPSSYEQYF.

In this sample, this clone turned up a few times. The chain links TRBV4-1 to TRBJ1-1; unclear D gene. CDR1 and CDR2 from the germline V gene are MGHRA and YSYEKL. V shed 4 bases and J shed 1 base, with 7 bases lying between them. The length of the CDR3 is 13 residues. The CDR3 sequence is CASSRDWNTEAFF. DNA of the CDR3: TGCGCCAGCAGCCGCGACTGGAACACTGAAGCTTTCTTT.